This record covers a single TCR beta chain. Antigen: not known. These data belong to a study of memory CD4+ T cells and cytomegalovirus serostatus. Study in general: Donors were healthy Belgian adults, under 10 CMV seropositive and about two dozen seronegative. Points from the study as a whole: CD4+ memory repertoires contained about two fifths of the roughly 150 reported CMV TCRbeta sequences. The CMV-associated TCR signature appears largely within the CD4+ memory repertoire.

Using immunoSEQ multiplex PCR, the repertoire was profiled, and TCRdb retains in-frame clones only, with some absent. This sample has tens of thousands of clones, with about 75% found just once. Germline lookup yields CDR1 SEHNR and CDR2 FQNEAQ (reference sequence). This CDR3 is 15 amino acids long. Trimming stripped 5 bases from V and 4 bases from J, with 12 bases between. The sort gate was single viable CD3+CD4+CD8-CD45RO+ cells for memory CD4+ T cells. Total CD4+ T cells were enriched by CD4 positive selection. Specimen: memory CD4+ T cells from blood. V gene TRBV7-9 combines with J gene TRBJ2-6, with a possible D match to TRBD1 (6 bases). The TCR was taken from an adult in good health and CMV-seronegative. The CDR3 is CASSLRQAGANVLTF. CDR3 DNA sequence: TGTGCCAGCAGCCTCCGACAGGCCGGGGCCAACGTCCTGACTTTC.